Following are 11 T cell receptor beta chains from one sample sequenced in a study of lymphopenia after photon versus proton radiotherapy. Some clones are missing from TCRdb's copy, which holds only in-frame ones; the method was immunoSEQ multiplex PCR. This sample has roughly 18,000 clones, with almost 85% found just once. Sequencing was performed on peripheral blood, taken from a patient treated with photon-based radiotherapy. The receptor set was obtained from a woman aged 45 to 65 with pancreatic cancer.

The V gene is TRBV6-6, the J gene TRBJ1-1; D is perhaps TRBD1 (5 bases). Germline CDR1 MNHNY, CDR2 SVGAGI (reference sequence). The CDR3 length is 14 residues. V was cut by 6 bases and J by 4 bases, with 15 bases left in between. The CDR3 DNA reads TGTGCCAGCAGGGGAGGTGGGGGAGGCACTGAAGCTTTCTTT. Protein: CASRGGGGGTEAFF.

The V gene is TRBV9, the J gene TRBJ2-7; 7 bases align to TRBD2. The CDR3 is 16 amino acids. Per germline, CDR1 SGDLS and CDR2 YYNGEE. V shed 0 bases and J 3 bases; nucleotides not matched to a gene: 9. The CDR3 loop is CASSVGTGSGDYEQYF. The CDR3 DNA is TGTGCCAGCAGCGTAGGAACGGGGAGCGGGGACTACGAGCAGTACTTC.

This clone was detected a few times. The chain links TRBV5-5 to TRBJ2-1; D is tentatively TRBD1 or TRBD2 (5 bases each). Germline CDR1 SGHKS, CDR2 YYEKEE (reference sequence). This CDR3 has 12 residues. Trimming cost V 5 bases and J 8 bases, with 11 bases left between them. The CDR3 loop is CASSSGADEQFF. Here the CDR3 DNA reads TGTGCCAGCAGTTCCGGGGCAGATGAGCAGTTCTTC.

The table lists this clone with a count of one. This chain connects TRBV4-2 to TRBJ2-6; D is ambiguous. This CDR3 region has 16 residues. With 0 bases removed from V and 0 bases from J, the gap between germline ends came to 6 bases. The germline V gene has CDR1 LGHNA and CDR2 YNFKEQ. The CDR3 reads CASSQDFFSGANVLTF. CDR3 nucleotide sequence: TGTGCCAGCAGCCAAGATTTCTTCTCTGGGGCCAACGTCCTGACTTTC.

The V call is TRBV10-3, the J call TRBJ1-2; unclear D gene. The V and J ends lost 6 bases and 7 bases respectively, with 15 bases between them. The CDR3 length is 13 residues. Germline V gene lookup returns CDR1 ENHRY and CDR2 SYGVKD. The CDR3 is CAISADPQVGYTF. CDR3 nucleotides: TGTGCCATCAGCGCTGACCCGCAGGTTGGCTACACCTTC.

This chain connects TRBV5-1 to TRBJ2-3; 11 bases fit TRBD2. Trimming took 2 bases from V and 1 from J; bases not matched to a gene: 0. CDR3 length: 15 amino acids. Germline values: CDR1 SGHRS, CDR2 YFSETQ. CDR3: CASSLLAGGTDTQYF. In DNA, the CDR3 is TGCGCCAGCAGCTTACTAGCGGGAGGCACAGATACGCAGTATTTT.

The chain recombines TRBV27 with TRBJ2-2, with 11 bases that match TRBD1. This CDR3 contains 15 residues. From germline, CDR1 is MNHEY and CDR2 SMNVEV (reference sequence). With V trimmed by 6 bases and J by 6 bases, 6 bases remained unmatched. The chain's CDR3 is CASRRDRGFAGELFF. In DNA form, the CDR3 reads TGTGCCAGCAGACGGGACAGGGGGTTTGCCGGGGAGCTGTTTTTT.

The V call is TRBV28, the J call TRBJ1-2; D unresolved. The CDR3 is 15 residues long. The ends were cut back, 7 bases at V and 7 bases at J, with 22 bases in the middle. The germline V gene has CDR1 MDHEN and CDR2 SYDVKM. The CDR3 sequence is CASKNDPTRARGYTF. CDR3 nucleotide sequence: TGTGCCAGCAAGAACGACCCCACCCGGGCACGTGGCTACACCTTC.

The chain links TRBV19 to TRBJ1-5; perhaps TRBD1 as D (6 bases). Germline assignment: CDR1 LNHDA and CDR2 SQIVND (reference sequence). Trimming left V 10 bases short and J 2 bases short, with 18 bases between. This CDR3 has 15 residues. CDR3 loop: CATSPQGLGNQPQHF. The CDR3 DNA reads as TGTGCCACCTCCCCCCAGGGGTTGGGCAATCAGCCCCAGCATTTT.

J is TRBJ1-4 and V is TRBV2; D possibly corresponds to TRBD1 (5 bases). The ends were cut back, 8 bases at V and 2 bases at J, with 9 bases in the middle. CDR3 length: 13 amino acids. Germline loops: CDR1 SNHLY, CDR2 FYNNEI. The CDR3 protein is CASLTVTNEKLFF. Here the CDR3 DNA reads TGTGCCAGCCTGACAGTGACTAATGAAAAACTGTTTTTT.

This clone was recorded only once. The chain has TRBV9 and TRBJ2-5; 12 nucleotides align to TRBD1. The J call may be wrong; the DNA end is better matched by TRBJ2-7. The length of the CDR3 is 21 residues. Germline V gives CDR1 SGDLS, CDR2 YYNGEE. The CDR3: CASSATPSGTGGELRTYEQYF. Here the CDR3 DNA reads TGTGCCAGCAGCGCGACACCATCCGGGACAGGGGGCGAGCTTCGGACCTACGAGCAGTACTTC.